This T cell receptor beta chain originates from a study of blood T cell repertoires in COVID-19. Study summary: The samples span acute and convalescent COVID-19 from the United States, Italy and Spain.

The CDR3 runs to 14 residues. Trimming stripped 3 bases from V and 4 bases from J, with 11 bases between. Germline lookup yields CDR1 SGDLS and CDR2 YYNGEE. Original processing methods: It was from reference gene primer amplification that nucleated cell counts were estimated. Repertoires were generated with immunoSEQ multiplex PCR, while TCRdb's copy carries only in-frame clones and drops some. V and J calls and clone size are as listed in that table; D and trimming were resolved from the DNA. This sample carries about 230,000 clones, approximately 90% of them seen once, and the ten largest clones take around 10%.

This receptor was identified in a man aged 45-60 years with COVID-19, enrolled during active disease. The rearrangement links TRBV9 to TRBJ2-1, with TRBD2 as a possible D gene (5 bases). The source material was peripheral blood. This chain's CDR3 is CASSASGIYNEQFF. The CDR3 DNA sequence: TGTGCCAGCAGCGCCTCCGGGATTTACAATGAGCAGTTCTTC.